Below, 5 T cell receptor beta chains from the same sample are listed, as sequenced in a study of blood T cell repertoires in COVID-19. Produced via immunoSEQ multiplex PCR; TCRdb's table is partial and in-frame only. The table records approximately 130,000 clones, about 85% of them present only once. The sample taken for sequencing was peripheral blood. These receptors all come from a human donor in a cohort sampled during active COVID-19.

This clone was seen a handful of times. The rearrangement links TRBV6-5 to TRBJ1-1, with D possibly TRBD1 on 5 matching bases. This CDR3 spans 14 amino acids. Germline values: CDR1 MNHEY, CDR2 SVGAGI. The V gene lost 8 bases and the J gene lost 1 base, with 14 bases spanning the gap. For the CDR3, the DNA is TGTGCCAGCGGATTACGAACAGGGAACACTGAAGCTTTCTTT. Protein: CASGLRTGNTEAFF.

This chain connects TRBV7-2 to TRBJ2-5, with D possibly matching TRBD1 (6 bases). Deletions cut 5 bases from V and 3 bases from J, with 10 bases between. The V gene's germline CDR1 is SGHTA and CDR2 FQGNSA. The CDR3 spans 13 residues. CDR3 loop: CASSRGGEETQYF. CDR3 bases: TGTGCCAGCAGCCGAGGGGGAGAAGAGACCCAGTACTTC.

V usage is TRBV11-2 and J usage is TRBJ2-1; D not certain. CDR3 length: 15 amino acids. With 0 bases removed from V and 3 bases from J, the gap between germline ends came to 9 bases. Germline V gives CDR1 SGHAT, CDR2 FQNNGV. The CDR3 sequence: CASSLDFGLYNEQFF. Here the CDR3 DNA reads TGTGCCAGCAGCTTAGATTTTGGGCTCTACAATGAGCAGTTCTTC.

The chain couples TRBV4-1 to TRBJ1-5, with 8 nucleotides matching TRBD1. The CDR3 runs 14 residues. CDR1 is MGHRA, CDR2 YSYEKL, per germline. V shed 6 bases, J shed 4 bases, and the junction held 5 bases outside the gene matches. The CDR3 nucleotides read TGCGCCAGCAGGCAGACAGGGGTGAATCAGCCCCAGCATTTT. Encoded protein: CASRQTGVNQPQHF.

The chain employs TRBV13 and TRBJ1-1, with TRBD1 matching over 7 bases. Germline V gene sequence: CDR1 PRHDT, CDR2 FYEKMQ (reference sequence). The CDR3 sequence is 14 residues long. The V segment lost 0 bases and the J segment 4 bases; nucleotides outside the gene matches: 2. The chain's CDR3 is CASSLGPGGTEAFF. CDR3 sequence (DNA): TGTGCCAGCAGCTTAGGACCAGGGGGCACTGAAGCTTTCTTT.